One sample yielded the 29 T cell receptor beta chains listed below, sequenced in a study of blood T cell repertoires in COVID-19 (dated by TCRdb to the early 2020s). The library was produced with the immunoSEQ multiplex PCR assay. In its TCRdb copy, this immuneACCESS table keeps in-frame sequences only and misses some clones. Where compared with another copy, unresolved V genes explain less than half of these, and the others have no known cause. For this sample there are roughly 260,000 clones; over 75% appear just once. Roughly 2.5% of the sample comes from the top ten. The sequenced sample was peripheral blood. All receptors come from a woman aged 50 to 60 with acute or convalescent COVID-19.

There are a few counts of this clone. The CDR3 region is CAWSVRGGWGEKLFF. For the CDR3, the DNA is TGTGCCTGGAGTGTACGCGGGGGCTGGGGTGAAAAACTGTTTTTT. This chain links TRBV30 with TRBJ1-4; a weak D match, TRBD1 (6 bases). The CDR3 is 15 residues long. Per germline, CDR1 GTSNPN and CDR2 SVGIG (reference sequence). The ends were cut back, 0 bases at V and 7 bases at J, with 15 bases in the middle.

The chain has TRBV7-2 and TRBJ2-2; 9 positions agree with TRBD2. This CDR3 spans 16 amino acids. The germline gives CDR1 SGHTA, CDR2 FQGNSA. J was trimmed by 4 bases and V by 5 bases; bases with no gene match: 8. This CDR3 is CASSPLAGTGTGELFF. DNA for the CDR3: TGTGCCAGCAGCCCGCTAGCGGGAACGGGCACCGGGGAGCTGTTTTTT.

The rearrangement links TRBV28 to TRBJ2-5; 9 bases agree with TRBD1. The CDR3 spans 15 residues. The germline V gene has CDR1 MDHEN and CDR2 SYDVKM. Losses at the gene ends were 5 bases for V and 5 bases for J; bases not matched to a gene: 9. For the CDR3, the DNA is TGTGCCAGCAGTATCGGACAGGGGATTAGGGAGACCCAGTACTTC. It specifies CASSIGQGIRETQYF.

The chain employs TRBV6-4 and TRBJ2-2; the D gene is possibly TRBD1 (5 bases). The germline V gene has CDR1 MRHNA and CDR2 SNTAGT. The CDR3 is 14 amino acids. Trimming cost V 6 bases and J 4 bases, with 12 bases left between them. The CDR3 bases are TGTGCCAGCAGCCAGGGCCTGGGCACCGGGGAGCTGTTTTTT. It encodes CASSQGLGTGELFF.

V is TRBV28 and J is TRBJ1-3; D is ambiguous. V gave up 8 bases and J gave up 0 bases, with 11 bases separating them. Germline V lookup: CDR1 MDHEN, CDR2 SYDVKM. The CDR3 totals 14 residues. The CDR3 nucleotides are TGTGCCAGCCCTCTCGCGGACTCTGGAAACACCATATATTTT. Protein: CASPLADSGNTIYF.

Worth noting for this clone: The same CDR3 is also encoded by other DNA sequences in this sample. This chain uses TRBV18 with TRBJ1-3; 7 nucleotides agree with TRBD1. The CDR3 is made up of 16 amino acids. J was trimmed by 0 bases and V by 3 bases; bases with no gene match: 5. Germline V gene data show CDR1 as KGHSH and CDR2 as LQKENI. CDR3 region: CASSPPGQASGNTIYF. CDR3 coding DNA: TGTGCCAGCTCACCGCCCGGACAGGCCTCTGGAAACACCATATATTTT.

The V gene is TRBV6-1, the J gene TRBJ1-1, with D possibly being TRBD1 (5 bases). The germline CDR1 and CDR2 sequences are MNHNS and SASEGT. The CDR3 is made up of 14 amino acids. Trimming left V 2 bases short and J 1 base short, with 8 bases between. CDR3 coding DNA: TGTGCCAGCAGTGAAATAGGACAGAACACTGAAGCTTTCTTT. As protein: CASSEIGQNTEAFF.

Only one count was recorded for this clone. The chain recombines TRBV30 with TRBJ2-7, with 8 bases identical to TRBD1. The CDR3 contains 14 residues. V lost 6 bases to trimming and J lost 3 bases; unmatched junction nucleotides: 10. Per the germline V gene, CDR1 is GTSNPN and CDR2 is SVGIG (reference sequence). The CDR3: CACSKTGGYYEQYF. The CDR3, as DNA: TGTGCCTGCAGTAAAACAGGGGGATACTACGAGCAGTACTTC.

This chain joins TRBV27 and TRBJ2-3, with 12 bases aligning to TRBD1. The CDR3 is 15 amino acids. Per the germline V gene, CDR1 is MNHEY and CDR2 is SMNVEV (reference sequence). V lost 2 bases and J lost 6; bases outside the gene matches: 3. The CDR3 protein is CASSLGTGGRDTQYF. DNA for the CDR3: TGTGCCAGCAGTTTAGGGACAGGGGGCCGGGATACGCAGTATTTT.

The gene calls are TRBV6-2 or TRBV6-3 and TRBJ2-5, with 12 bases matching TRBD2. Germline CDR1 reads MNHEY; CDR2 reads SVGEGT. Unmatched junction bases numbered 13, after V lost 0 bases and J lost 2 bases. The CDR3 is made up of 20 amino acids. The DNA of the CDR3 is TGTGCCAGCAGTTACTCGATTTGGACTAGCGGGGTCGAGGGGCAAGAGACCCAGTACTTC. Its translation: CASSYSIWTSGVEGQETQYF.

Notes on this clone: The sample holds other DNA sequences that translate to the same CDR3. This sequence joins TRBV2 and TRBJ1-5, with D unclear. The germline V and J ends were trimmed by 5 bases and 4 bases, with 6 bases remaining between them. This CDR3 spans 12 amino acids. CDR1 and CDR2 from the germline V gene are SNHLY and FYNNEI. The CDR3 DNA reads as TGTGCCAGCAGTCTTCGGAATCAGCCCCAGCATTTT. Residues: CASSLRNQPQHF.

The chain is built from TRBV7-3 and TRBJ2-3, with TRBD2 matching over 8 bases. Germline lookup yields CDR1 SGHTA and CDR2 FQGTGA. V was pared by 5 bases and J by 5 bases, with 9 bases of the junction left unmatched. The CDR3 sequence is 15 residues long. The CDR3 coding sequence is TGTGCCAGCAGCACCTTCGGGAGGGCTGAAGATACGCAGTATTTT. Its protein is CASSTFGRAEDTQYF. Full variable domain (remainder filled in from reference TRBV7-3 and TRBJ2-3): GAGVSQTPSNKVTEKGKYVELRCDPISGHTALYWYRQSLGQGPEFLIYFQGTGAADDSGLPNDRFFAVRPEGSVSTLKIQRTERGDSAVYLCASSTFGRAEDTQYFGPGTRLTVL.

The gene calls are TRBV6-5 and TRBJ1-5; 10 nucleotides agree with TRBD1. CDR1 MNHEY and CDR2 SVGAGI come from the germline V gene. The CDR3 totals 15 residues. V lost 5 bases and J lost 5; bases outside the gene matches: 6. This CDR3 reads CASSPAGQGDQPQHF. The CDR3 DNA follows: TGTGCCAGCAGTCCAGCAGGACAGGGGGATCAGCCCCAGCATTTT.

V is TRBV28 and J is TRBJ2-7, with D perhaps TRBD1 (6 bases). V lost 6 bases to trimming and J lost 4 bases, with 16 bases between them. The CDR3 contains 14 residues. Germline assignment: CDR1 MDHEN and CDR2 SYDVKM. The CDR3 spells CASRRWQGRYEQYF. As DNA, the CDR3 is TGTGCCAGCAGGAGGTGGCAGGGGCGGTACGAGCAGTACTTC.

V usage is TRBV6-5 and J usage is TRBJ1-2; D possibly corresponds to TRBD1 (6 bases). Trimming left V 10 bases short and J 0 bases short, with 12 bases between. The V gene's germline CDR1 is MNHEY and CDR2 SVGAGI. The CDR3 length is 13 residues. The CDR3 spells CAISGVPNYGYTF. CDR3 nucleotides: TGTGCCATATCAGGGGTTCCTAACTATGGCTACACCTTC.

V is TRBV19 and J is TRBJ1-2; D gene uncertain. This CDR3 region has 14 residues. V was trimmed by 1 base and J by 2 bases, leaving 8 bases between them. Germline CDR1 is LNHDA and CDR2 is SQIVND (reference sequence). DNA of the CDR3: TGTGCCAGTAGTATAGTCGGTCCAAACTATGGCTACACCTTC. It translates to CASSIVGPNYGYTF. Full variable domain (remainder filled in from reference TRBV19 and TRBJ1-2): DGGITQSPKYLFRKEGQNVTLSCEQNLNHDAMYWYRQDPGQGLRLIYYSQIVNDFQKGDIAEGYSVSREKKESFPLTVTSAQKNPTAFYLCASSIVGPNYGYTFGSGTRLTVV.

This clone came up a few times. The chain is built from TRBV7-9 and TRBJ2-7; possible D gene TRBD2, 5 bases. V gave up 4 bases and J gave up 3 bases, with 13 bases separating them. Germline V CDR1 and CDR2: SEHNR, FQNEAQ (reference sequence). The CDR3 extends over 14 amino acids. The CDR3 coding sequence is TGTGCCAGCAGCTCGAACATACGGGGCTACGAGCAGTACTTC. It yields the protein CASSSNIRGYEQYF.

The V call is TRBV5-6, the J call TRBJ1-4; the D is unclear. V lost 1 base and J 0 bases, leaving 10 bases between the germline ends. There are 16 residues in the CDR3. Germline CDR1 is SGHDT and CDR2 is YYEEEE. In DNA form, the CDR3 reads TGTGCCAGCAGCTTGTTCCGGTCTACAACTAATGAAAAACTGTTTTTT. It specifies CASSLFRSTTNEKLFF.

This clone was seen more than once but under ten times. The J gene is TRBJ2-7, the V gene TRBV6-5, with 8 nucleotides matching TRBD2. Germline trimming cut 6 bases from V and 1 base from J; bases unmatched to any gene: 8. This CDR3 spans 15 amino acids. Per the germline V gene, CDR1 is MNHEY and CDR2 is SVGAGI. The CDR3 reads CASSDTSGGSYEQYF. The CDR3 DNA follows: TGTGCCAGCAGCGACACTAGCGGAGGTTCCTACGAGCAGTACTTC.

This chain connects TRBV29-1 to TRBJ2-4; a possible D gene is TRBD2 (6 bases). Deletions cut 3 bases from V and 1 base from J, with 10 bases between. Germline CDR1 SQVTM, CDR2 ANQGSEA. This CDR3 contains 14 residues. In nucleotides, the CDR3 is TGCAGCGTTGAGGGAGGCTCGGCCAAAAACATTCAGTACTTC. As protein: CSVEGGSAKNIQYF.

The V gene is TRBV4-3, the J gene TRBJ2-7, with TRBD1 matching 8 bases. Germline values: CDR1 LGHNA, CDR2 YSLEER. The CDR3 totals 15 residues. The V gene end was trimmed by 3 bases and the J gene end by 2 bases; junction bases not matched to a gene: 6. The CDR3 is CASSHGTGQAYEQYF. CDR3 DNA sequence: TGCGCCAGCAGCCACGGGACAGGCCAGGCCTACGAGCAGTACTTC.

This rearrangement joins TRBV2 to TRBJ1-1, with TRBD1 identical over 9 bases. The length of the CDR3 is 14 residues. CDR1 is SNHLY, CDR2 FYNNEI, per germline. Trimming removed 6 bases from V and 7 bases from J; junction bases left unmatched: 9. CDR3 in amino acids: CASSDRGRGGEAFF. CDR3 DNA sequence: TGTGCCAGCAGCGACAGGGGGAGGGGTGGTGAAGCTTTCTTT.

V and J are TRBV19 and TRBJ1-5; TRBD1 aligns across 7 bases. The germline V gene has CDR1 LNHDA and CDR2 SQIVND (reference sequence). This CDR3 has 15 amino acids. The J segment lost 0 bases and the V segment lost 3 bases, leaving 2 bases of the junction unmatched. CDR3 in amino acids: CASSIQGVSNQPQHF. CDR3 nucleotide sequence: TGTGCCAGTAGTATTCAGGGGGTTAGCAATCAGCCCCAGCATTTT.

This clone appeared once. The chain employs TRBV27 and TRBJ2-1; D gene unclear. The CDR3 sequence is 13 residues long. Germline V gene data show CDR1 as MNHEY and CDR2 as SMNVEV (reference sequence). V lost 5 bases and J lost 6, with 11 bases in between. Written as DNA, the CDR3 is TGTGCCAGCAGTGCCCTACCGGGCAATGAGCAGTTCTTC. Its protein is CASSALPGNEQFF.

This clone was observed a single time. The chain employs TRBV3-1 (or the pseudogene TRBV3-2) and TRBJ2-3, with TRBD1 identical over 8 bases. This CDR3 comprises 14 residues. The J segment lost 6 bases and the V segment lost 2 bases, leaving 4 bases of the junction unmatched. Germline CDR1 and CDR2: LGHDT and YNNKEL (reference sequence). The CDR3 sequence is CASSQPDRGDTQYF. The CDR3 bases are TGTGCCAGCAGCCAACCTGACAGGGGTGATACGCAGTATTTT.

The V and J genes are TRBV6-5 and TRBJ2-7; 12 bases are a match to TRBD1. This CDR3 is 15 amino acids long. The germline CDR1 and CDR2 sequences are MNHEY and SVGAGI. J was trimmed by 9 bases and V by 0 bases; bases with no gene match: 6. In DNA form, the CDR3 reads TGTGCCAGCAGTTACTCGAGGGACAGGGGGCGCGTGCAGTACTTC. Its translation: CASSYSRDRGRVQYF.

V and J are TRBV2 and TRBJ1-2; D is ambiguous. Trimming cost V 4 bases and J 4 bases, with 13 bases left between them. Germline V gene data show CDR1 as SNHLY and CDR2 as FYNNEI. This CDR3 region has 14 residues. The CDR3 region has the DNA TGTGCCAGCAGTGTGAGCACGTCGGGCTATGGCTACACCTTC. Its translation: CASSVSTSGYGYTF.

The chain uses TRBV18 and TRBJ1-6, with TRBD1 matching over 9 bases. CDR1 is KGHSH and CDR2 is LQKENI in the germline V gene. V lost 3 bases and J lost 7; bases outside the gene matches: 10. The length of the CDR3 is 17 residues. The CDR3 is CASSPAGTGISNSPLHF. In DNA form, the CDR3 reads TGTGCCAGCTCACCCGCCGGGACAGGGATATCCAATTCACCCCTCCACTTT.

The genes are TRBV2 and TRBJ1-4, with TRBD1 as a possible D gene (5 bases). The CDR3 consists of 14 residues. V lost 4 bases to trimming and J lost 5 bases, with 11 bases between them. Germline V lookup: CDR1 SNHLY, CDR2 FYNNEI. This CDR3 is CASSGTGSNEKLFF. CDR3 coding DNA: TGTGCCAGCAGTGGTACAGGATCAAATGAAAAACTGTTTTTT.